There are a few counts of the clone carrying this T cell receptor beta chain. Combining iRepertoire HTBI primers with Arm-PCR of CDR3 regions, the authors built TCR beta libraries. Via MiXCR, TCRdb re-called the multiplex PCR reads, giving one row per CDR3 protein. This table has about 560,000 distinct CDR3 sequences, around 16% appearing once. The sample's time point: newly diagnosed GD, antithyroid drugs for less than 3 months. The TCR library used RNA extracted from PBMCs. Graves' disease diagnosis relied on American Thyroid Association guidelines. The source of the sample is a study of regulatory T cells in long-lasting Graves disease. The same specimen was also included in a second study, on T cells in Graves' hyperthyroidism and ophthalmopathy. That work adds: In the analysis, a 13 V-J model separated ophthalmopathy from stable hyperthyroidism.

This receptor was identified in a man aged 18-30 years with Graves disease. Sequenced here: peripheral blood mononuclear cells (PBMCs), sampled at new diagnosis, from a patient treated with antithyroid drugs.

The CDR3 DNA reads TGCAGCGTACTAGCGGGAGTATGGTACGAGCAGTACTTC. This sequence encodes CSVLAGVWYEQYF. The chain combines TRBV29-1 with TRBJ2-7, with TRBD2 matching 11 bases. Trimming cost V 6 bases and J 4 bases; bases outside gene matches: 5. The CDR3 length is 13 residues. The germline V gene encodes CDR1 SQVTM and CDR2 ANQGSEA.